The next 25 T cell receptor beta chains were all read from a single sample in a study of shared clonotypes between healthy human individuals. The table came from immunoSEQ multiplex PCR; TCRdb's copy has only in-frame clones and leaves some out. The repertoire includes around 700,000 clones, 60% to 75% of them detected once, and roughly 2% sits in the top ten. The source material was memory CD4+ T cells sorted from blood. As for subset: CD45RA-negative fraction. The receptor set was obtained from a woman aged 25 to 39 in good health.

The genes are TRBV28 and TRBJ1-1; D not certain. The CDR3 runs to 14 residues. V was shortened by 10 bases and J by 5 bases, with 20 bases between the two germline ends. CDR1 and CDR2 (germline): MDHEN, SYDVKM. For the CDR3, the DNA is TGTGCCACCAGGAGGGAGGACCTCCGGACTGAAGCTTTCTTT. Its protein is CATRREDLRTEAFF.

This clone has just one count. CDR3 coding DNA: TGTGCCAGCAGCTTTGGTCCCTACGAGCAGTACTTC. It codes for CASSFGPYEQYF. V gene TRBV7-9 combines with J gene TRBJ2-7; D is unresolved. Trimming stripped 3 bases from V and 2 bases from J, with 5 bases between. This CDR3 is built from 12 residues. CDR1 is SEHNR, CDR2 FQNEAQ, per germline (reference sequence).

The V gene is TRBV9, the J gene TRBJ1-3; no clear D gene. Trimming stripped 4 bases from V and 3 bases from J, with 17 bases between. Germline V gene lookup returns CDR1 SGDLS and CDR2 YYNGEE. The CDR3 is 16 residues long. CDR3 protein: CASSPQNTLVGNTIYF. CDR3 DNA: TGTGCCAGCAGCCCTCAGAACACCTTGGTTGGAAACACCATATATTTT.

The CDR3, as DNA: TGTGCCAGCAGGGGGACCAGGCGAGAGACCCAGTACTTC. Translating gives CASRGTRRETQYF. The V and J genes are TRBV27 and TRBJ2-5; perhaps D is TRBD1 or TRBD2 (5 bases each). The CDR3 contains 13 residues. Trimming cost V 6 bases and J 4 bases, with 12 bases left between them. Germline loops: CDR1 MNHEY, CDR2 SMNVEV (reference sequence).

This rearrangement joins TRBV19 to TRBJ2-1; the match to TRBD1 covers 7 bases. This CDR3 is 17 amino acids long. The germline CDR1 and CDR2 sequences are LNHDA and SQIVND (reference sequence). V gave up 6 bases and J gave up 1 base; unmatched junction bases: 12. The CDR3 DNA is TGTGCCAGTAGCGCCAGCATACAGGGGCCGTCCTACAATGAGCAGTTCTTC. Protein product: CASSASIQGPSYNEQFF.

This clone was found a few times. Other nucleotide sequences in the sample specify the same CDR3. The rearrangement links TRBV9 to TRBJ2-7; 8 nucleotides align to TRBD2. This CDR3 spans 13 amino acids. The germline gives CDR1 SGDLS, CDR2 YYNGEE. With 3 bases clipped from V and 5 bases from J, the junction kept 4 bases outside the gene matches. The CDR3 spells CASSEGLENEQYF. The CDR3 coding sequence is TGTGCCAGCAGCGAGGGACTAGAAAACGAGCAGTACTTC. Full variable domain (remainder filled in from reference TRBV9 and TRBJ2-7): DSGVTQTPKHLITATGQRVTLRCSPRSGDLSVYWYQQSLDQGLQFLIQYYNGEERAKGNILERFSAQQFPDLHSELNLSSLELGDSALYFCASSEGLENEQYFGPGTRLTVT.

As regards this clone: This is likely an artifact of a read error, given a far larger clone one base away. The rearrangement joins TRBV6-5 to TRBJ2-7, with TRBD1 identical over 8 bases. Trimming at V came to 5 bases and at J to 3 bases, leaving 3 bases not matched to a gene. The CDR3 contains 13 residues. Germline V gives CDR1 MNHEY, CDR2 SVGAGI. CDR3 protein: CASSHGQGYEQYF. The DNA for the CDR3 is TGTGCCAGCAGTCATGGACAGGGCTACGAGCAGTACTTC.

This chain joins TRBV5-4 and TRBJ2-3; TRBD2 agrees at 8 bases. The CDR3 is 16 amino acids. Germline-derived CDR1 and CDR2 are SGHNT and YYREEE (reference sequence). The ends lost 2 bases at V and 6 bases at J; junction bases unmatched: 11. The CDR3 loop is CASSFGSGTSVDTQYF. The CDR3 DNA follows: TGTGCCAGCAGCTTTGGATCCGGGACTAGTGTGGATACGCAGTATTTT.

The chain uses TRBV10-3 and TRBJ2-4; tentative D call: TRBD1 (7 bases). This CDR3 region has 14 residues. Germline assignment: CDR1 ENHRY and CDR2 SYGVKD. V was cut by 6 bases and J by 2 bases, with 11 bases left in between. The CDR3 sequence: CAISPGGSKNIQYF. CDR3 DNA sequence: TGTGCCATCAGCCCAGGGGGGTCCAAAAACATTCAGTACTTC.

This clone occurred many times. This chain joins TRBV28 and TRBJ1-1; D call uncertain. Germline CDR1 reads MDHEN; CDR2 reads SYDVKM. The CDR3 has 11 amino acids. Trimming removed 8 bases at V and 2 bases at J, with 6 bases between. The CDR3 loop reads CASGPNTEAFF. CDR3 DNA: TGTGCCAGCGGCCCCAACACTGAAGCTTTCTTT.

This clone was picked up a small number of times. Written as DNA, the CDR3 is TGTGCCAGCACAGTTCGGGCTCTAGCGACTAACTATGGCTACACCTTC. Encoded protein: CASTVRALATNYGYTF. The chain uses TRBV28 and TRBJ1-2, with no clear D. The CDR3 contains 16 residues. CDR1 and CDR2 from the germline V gene are MDHEN and SYDVKM. V was cut by 7 bases and J by 0 bases, with 18 bases left in between.

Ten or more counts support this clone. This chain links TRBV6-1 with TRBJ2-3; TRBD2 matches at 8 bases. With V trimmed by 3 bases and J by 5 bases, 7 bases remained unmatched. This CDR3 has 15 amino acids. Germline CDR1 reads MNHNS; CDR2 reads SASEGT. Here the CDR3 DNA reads TGTGCCAGCAGTGACCAAGCGGGAGCGGGAGATACGCAGTATTTT. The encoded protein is CASSDQAGAGDTQYF.

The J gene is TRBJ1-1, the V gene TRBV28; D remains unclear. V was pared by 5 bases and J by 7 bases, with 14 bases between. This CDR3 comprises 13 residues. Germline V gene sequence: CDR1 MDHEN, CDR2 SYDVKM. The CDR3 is CASSTPQDGEAFF. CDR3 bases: TGTGCCAGCAGTACCCCTCAGGACGGTGAAGCTTTCTTT.

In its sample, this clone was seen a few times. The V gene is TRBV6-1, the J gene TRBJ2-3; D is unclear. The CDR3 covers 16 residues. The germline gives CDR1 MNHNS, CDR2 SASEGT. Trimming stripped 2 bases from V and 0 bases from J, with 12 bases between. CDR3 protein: CASSEHVDSSTDTQYF. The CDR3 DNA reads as TGTGCCAGCAGTGAACATGTCGACTCTAGCACAGATACGCAGTATTTT.

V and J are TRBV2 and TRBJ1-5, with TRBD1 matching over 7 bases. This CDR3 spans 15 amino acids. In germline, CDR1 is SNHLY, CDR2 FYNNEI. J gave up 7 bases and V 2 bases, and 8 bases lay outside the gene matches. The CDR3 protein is CASSELQQGGQPQHF. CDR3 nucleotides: TGTGCCAGCAGTGAACTTCAGCAGGGGGGCCAGCCCCAGCATTTT. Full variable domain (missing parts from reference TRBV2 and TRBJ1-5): EPEVTQTPSHQVTQMGQEVILRCVPISNHLYFYWYRQILGQKVEFLVSFYNNEISEKSEIFDDQFSVERPDGSNFTLKIRSTKLEDSAMYFCASSELQQGGQPQHFGDGTRLSIL.

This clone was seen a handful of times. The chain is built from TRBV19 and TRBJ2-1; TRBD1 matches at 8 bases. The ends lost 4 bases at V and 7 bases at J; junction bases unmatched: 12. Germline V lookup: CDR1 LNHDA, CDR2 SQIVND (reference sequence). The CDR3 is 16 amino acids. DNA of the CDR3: TGTGCCAGTAGTACCCTTGGGGCACAGGGGGTGAATGAGCAGTTCTTC. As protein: CASSTLGAQGVNEQFF.

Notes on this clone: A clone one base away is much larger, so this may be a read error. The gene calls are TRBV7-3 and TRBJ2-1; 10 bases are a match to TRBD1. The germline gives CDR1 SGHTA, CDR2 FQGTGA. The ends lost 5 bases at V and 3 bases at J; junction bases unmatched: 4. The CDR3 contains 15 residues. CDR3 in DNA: TGTGCCAGCAGCCCGGACAGGGGGGACTACAATGAGCAGTTCTTC. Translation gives CASSPDRGDYNEQFF.

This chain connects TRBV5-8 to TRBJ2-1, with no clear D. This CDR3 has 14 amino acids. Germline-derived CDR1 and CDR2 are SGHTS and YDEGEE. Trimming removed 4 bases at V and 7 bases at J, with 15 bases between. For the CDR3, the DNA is TGTGCCAGCAGCAGATCTATTCCCCGTAATGAGCAGTTCTTC. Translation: CASSRSIPRNEQFF.

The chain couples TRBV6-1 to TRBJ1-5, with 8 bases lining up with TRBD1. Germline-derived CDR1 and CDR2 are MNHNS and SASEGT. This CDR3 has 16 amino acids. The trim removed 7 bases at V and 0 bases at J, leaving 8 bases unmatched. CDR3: CASIDRGLDSNQPQHF. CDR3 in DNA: TGTGCCAGCATTGACAGGGGCTTGGATAGCAATCAGCCCCAGCATTTT.

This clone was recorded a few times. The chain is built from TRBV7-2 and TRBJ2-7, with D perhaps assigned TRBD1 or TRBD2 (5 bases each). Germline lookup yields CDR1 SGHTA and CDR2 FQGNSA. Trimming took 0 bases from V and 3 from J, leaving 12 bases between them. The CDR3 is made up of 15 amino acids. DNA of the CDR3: TGTGCCAGCAGCTTAGCGTGGGGGAAAGGCTACGAGCAGTACTTC. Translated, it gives CASSLAWGKGYEQYF.

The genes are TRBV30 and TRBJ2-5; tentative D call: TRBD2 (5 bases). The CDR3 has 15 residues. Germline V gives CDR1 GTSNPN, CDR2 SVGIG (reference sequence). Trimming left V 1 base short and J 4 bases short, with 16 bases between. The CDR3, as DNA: TGTGCCTGGAGTGCCGGAGGTCTACGTGGAGAGACCCAGTACTTC. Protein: CAWSAGGLRGETQYF.

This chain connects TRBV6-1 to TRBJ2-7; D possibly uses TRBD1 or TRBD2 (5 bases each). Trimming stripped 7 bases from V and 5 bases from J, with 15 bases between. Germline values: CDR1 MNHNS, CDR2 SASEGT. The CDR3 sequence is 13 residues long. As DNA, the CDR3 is TGTGCCAGCACTGTAGGCAGGGACCACGAGCAGTACTTC. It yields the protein CASTVGRDHEQYF.

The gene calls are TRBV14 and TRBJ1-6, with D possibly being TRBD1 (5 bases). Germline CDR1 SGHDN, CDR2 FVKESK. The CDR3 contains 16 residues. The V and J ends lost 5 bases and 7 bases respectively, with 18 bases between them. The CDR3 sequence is CASSKVGARINSPLHF. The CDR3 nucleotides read TGTGCCAGCAGCAAGGTCGGGGCGAGGATCAATTCACCCCTCCACTTT.

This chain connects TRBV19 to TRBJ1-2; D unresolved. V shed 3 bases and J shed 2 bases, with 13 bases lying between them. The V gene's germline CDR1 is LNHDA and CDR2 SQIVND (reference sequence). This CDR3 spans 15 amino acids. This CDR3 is CASSMRTAGNYGYTF. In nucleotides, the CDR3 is TGTGCCAGTAGTATGCGGACGGCTGGCAACTATGGCTACACCTTC.

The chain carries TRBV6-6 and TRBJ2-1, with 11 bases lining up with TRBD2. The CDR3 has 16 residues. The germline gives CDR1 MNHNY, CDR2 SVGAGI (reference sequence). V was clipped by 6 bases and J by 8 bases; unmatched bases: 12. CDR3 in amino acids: CASSTDTSGSNYEQFF. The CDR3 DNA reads TGTGCCAGCAGCACCGATACTAGCGGGAGTAACTATGAGCAGTTCTTC.